This T cell receptor beta chain comes out of a study of T cell changes during pregnancy in multiple sclerosis (dated by TCRdb to the late 2010s). Study-wide context: The study looked at changes in the T cell repertoire across pregnancy in women with multiple sclerosis.

Spanning cysteine to phenylalanine, the CDR3 consists of 17 amino acids. Here the CDR3 DNA is all that survives: 51 bases in frame from base 1. The germline V gene yields LGHNA for CDR1 and YSLEER for CDR2. Germline trimming: 2 bases from V, 5 bases from J; junction bases outside gene matches: 11. Points on this clone: Its antigen is still unknown. The input lacks base qualities; no much larger clone sits a single base away.

Libraries were made using the immunoSEQ multiplex PCR assay. Imported from immuneACCESS, the table was reduced by TCRdb to in-frame sequences with V and J called. These copies leave out some clones; in studies compared against another copy, an unresolved V gene accounts for under half, and the cause of the remainder is not known. The sample contains 80,000 to 100,000 clones, 90% to 95% of them found a single time. The top ten clones comprise under 2% of the sample. The chain joins TRBV4-3 to TRBJ2-3; 9 central nucleotides agree with TRBD2. The material was peripheral blood, obtained after pregnancy. The TCR was taken from a female donor in good health, enrolled as a control in a pregnancy study. The nucleotide sequence reads as follows: TGCGCCAGCAGCCAAATCGATATGGCGGGGGGGAGAGATACGCAGTATTTT. Translated, this is CASSQIDMAGGRDTQYF.